One TCR beta chain is described in this entry. The junction does not match germline at one end; this may be a read error. These data belong to a study of CD8+CD57+ T cells in acquired aplastic anemia. TCR beta VDJ and CDR3 profiling used genomic DNA as template. MiXCR, run by TCRdb on the reads, gives a single entry per CDR3 protein. The sample lists over 45,000 distinct CDR3 sequences; 55% to 75% were seen once. Sequences were obtained from sorted CD4+, CD8+, or CD8+CD57+ T cells (not recorded which) from PBMCs. This receptor was identified in a human donor in good health, serving as a control.

This CDR3 reads CASSLIGGNQPQHF. For the CDR3, the DNA is TGTGCCAGCAGTTTAATTGGGGGCAATCAGCCCCAGCATTTT. The chain couples TRBV10-3 to TRBJ1-5, with unresolved D. This CDR3 is built from 14 residues. CDR1 is ENHRY, CDR2 SYGVKD, per germline.